These 25 T cell receptor beta chains share one sample of origin, sequenced in a study of blood T cell repertoires in COVID-19. The protocol was immunoSEQ multiplex PCR, while the TCRdb copy is restricted to in-frame clones and leaves out a portion. The sample has hundreds of thousands of clones, about 88% seen once. The specimen was PBMCs or T cells enriched from blood (not recorded which). The receptors derive from a woman aged 40 to 55 who had recovered from COVID-19.

The gene calls are TRBV7-2 and TRBJ2-1; TRBD2 matches 9 bases. Germline V gene data show CDR1 as SGHTA and CDR2 as FQGNSA. With V trimmed by 7 bases and J by 1 base, 8 bases remained unmatched. The CDR3 is 16 residues long. The CDR3 DNA reads as TGTGCCAGCAACCAAATAGCGGGAGTGTCCTACAATGAGCAGTTCTTC. Protein sequence: CASNQIAGVSYNEQFF.

This rearrangement joins TRBV15 to TRBJ1-3; no clear D. Trimming took off 0 bases at V and 3 bases at J, with 6 bases between the two ends. CDR1 LNHNV and CDR2 YYDKDF come from the germline V gene (reference sequence). The CDR3 extends over 14 amino acids. The CDR3 is CATSRDRFGNTIYF. The CDR3 DNA reads as TGTGCCACCAGCAGAGATCGTTTTGGAAACACCATATATTTT. Combining the CDR3 with reference TRBV15 and TRBJ1-3 gives the whole variable domain DAMVIQNPRYQVTQFGKPVTLSCSQTLNHNVMYWYQQKSSQAPKLLFHYYDKDFNNEADTPDNFQSRRPNTSFCFLDIRSPGLGDTAMYLCATSRDRFGNTIYFGEGSWLTVV.

V and J are TRBV3-1 (or the pseudogene TRBV3-2) and TRBJ1-3; D gene ambiguous. This CDR3 comprises 12 residues. CDR1 is LGHDT, CDR2 YNNKEL, per germline (reference sequence). Trimming removed 8 bases from V and 0 bases from J, with 5 bases in between. DNA of the CDR3: TGTGCCAGCTCCTTCTCTGGAAACACCATATATTTT. Protein sequence: CASSFSGNTIYF.

The V gene is TRBV10-3, the J gene TRBJ2-5; 9 bases fit TRBD1. After removal of 0 bases from V and 5 bases from J, the junction contained 7 bases not matched to a gene. Germline values: CDR1 ENHRY, CDR2 SYGVKD. This CDR3 comprises 16 residues. CDR3 sequence reads: CAISESPRDRVETQYF. CDR3 bases: TGTGCCATCAGTGAGTCTCCCCGGGACAGGGTTGAGACCCAGTACTTC.

This rearrangement joins TRBV2 to TRBJ1-1; D remains ambiguous. CDR3 length equals 14 residues. Germline CDR1 and CDR2: SNHLY and FYNNEI. Trimming pared 10 bases from V and 2 bases from J, leaving 17 bases between. In DNA form, the CDR3 reads TGTGCCACCTTGAAGCGGACGGGAAACACTGAAGCTTTCTTT. It is translated as CATLKRTGNTEAFF.

The genes are TRBV19 and TRBJ2-1; D uncertain. CDR3 length equals 14 residues. Germline CDR1 reads LNHDA; CDR2 reads SQIVND (reference sequence). Trimming removed 1 base at V and 4 bases at J, with 8 bases between. The CDR3 sequence: CASSIVLLYNEQFF. DNA for the CDR3: TGTGCCAGTAGTATAGTTTTGCTATACAATGAGCAGTTCTTC. The whole variable domain, remainder taken from reference TRBV19 and TRBJ2-1, is DGGITQSPKYLFRKEGQNVTLSCEQNLNHDAMYWYRQDPGQGLRLIYYSQIVNDFQKGDIAEGYSVSREKKESFPLTVTSAQKNPTAFYLCASSIVLLYNEQFFGPGTRLTVL.

The chain links TRBV7-2 to TRBJ2-3; possible D gene TRBD1, 6 bases. V shed 5 bases and J shed 1 base, with 13 bases lying between them. The CDR3 loop spans 15 amino acids. The V gene's germline CDR1 is SGHTA and CDR2 FQGNSA. CDR3 residues: CASSPPGHRTDTQYF. In DNA form, the CDR3 reads TGTGCCAGCAGCCCTCCGGGACACCGCACAGATACGCAGTATTTT.

This clone appeared a single time. CDR3 protein: CASSLDREISPLHF. In DNA, the CDR3 is TGTGCCAGCAGCTTAGATCGAGAGATTTCACCCCTCCACTTT. V gene TRBV11-3 combines with J gene TRBJ1-6; no definite D call. V lost 0 bases, J lost 9 bases, and 9 bases lay in between. The germline gives CDR1 SGHNT, CDR2 YENEEA. The CDR3 totals 14 residues.

This clone was counted many times. The CDR3 DNA is TGTGCCAGCAGCCAAGATCCACAGGGGATCCATGGCTACACCTTC. This codes for CASSQDPQGIHGYTF. The chain is built from TRBV3-1 (or the pseudogene TRBV3-2) and TRBJ1-2; 7 bases are shared with TRBD1. The junction had 7 bases not matched to a gene; V was cut back by 0 bases and J by 6 bases. The CDR3 runs to 15 residues. Germline assignment: CDR1 LGHDT and CDR2 YNNKEL (reference sequence).

V is TRBV19 and J is TRBJ1-4; D unclear. CDR3 length: 14 amino acids. The V and J ends lost 9 bases and 1 base respectively, with 12 bases between them. The germline CDR1 and CDR2 sequences are LNHDA and SQIVND (reference sequence). The CDR3 loop reads CASSGRETNEKLFF. The CDR3 DNA reads as TGTGCCAGCTCCGGACGGGAAACTAATGAAAAACTGTTTTTT.

J is TRBJ1-5 and V is TRBV2; a weak D match, TRBD1 (6 bases). This CDR3 is built from 15 residues. Trimming cost V 8 bases and J 0 bases, with 14 bases left between them. Germline CDR1 is SNHLY and CDR2 is FYNNEI. The CDR3 here is CASSRTAYSNQPQHF. The CDR3 DNA follows: TGTGCCAGCTCCCGGACAGCTTATAGCAATCAGCCCCAGCATTTT.

The J gene is TRBJ1-2, the V gene TRBV27; a weak D match, TRBD1 (5 bases). Germline loops: CDR1 MNHEY, CDR2 SMNVEV (reference sequence). The CDR3 runs 15 residues. The V end was cut by 5 bases, the J end by 4 bases, with 17 bases between. CDR3 loop: CASSLEPTAFYGYTF. For the CDR3, the DNA is TGTGCCAGCAGTCTGGAGCCGACAGCCTTCTATGGCTACACCTTC.

The chain recombines TRBV27 with TRBJ2-1, with a possible D match to TRBD2 (6 bases). Per the germline V gene, CDR1 is MNHEY and CDR2 is SMNVEV (reference sequence). The CDR3 sequence is 12 residues long. Trimming removed 2 bases at V and 9 bases at J, with 8 bases between. CDR3 sequence: CASSLIGGEQFF. The DNA of the CDR3 is TGTGCCAGCAGTTTAATCGGGGGTGAGCAGTTCTTC.

This rearrangement joins TRBV7-2 to TRBJ2-1, with 15 bases aligning to TRBD2. V lost 5 bases and J lost 14; bases outside the gene matches: 7. Germline loops: CDR1 SGHTA, CDR2 FQGNSA. The CDR3 extends over 14 amino acids. CDR3 residues: CASSPGLAGGPEFF. The CDR3 DNA reads TGTGCCAGCAGCCCAGGACTAGCGGGAGGGCCTGAGTTCTTC.

The chain couples TRBV14 to TRBJ2-5, with 8 bases identical to TRBD2. This CDR3 contains 15 residues. Germline-derived CDR1 and CDR2 are SGHDN and FVKESK. V lost 5 bases and J lost 5; bases outside the gene matches: 10. The CDR3 loop reads CASSVHGGAGETQYF. CDR3 nucleotide sequence: TGTGCCAGCAGCGTCCACGGGGGGGCCGGGGAGACCCAGTACTTC.

V and J are TRBV7-8 and TRBJ1-1; D gene unclear. The CDR3 has 14 amino acids. V lost 3 bases to trimming and J lost 4 bases, with 12 bases between them. From germline, CDR1 is SGHVS and CDR2 FQNEAQ. The CDR3 DNA reads as TGTGCCAGCAGCTTTAATTACGGAGGCACTGAAGCTTTCTTT. As protein: CASSFNYGGTEAFF.

The chain links TRBV29-1 to TRBJ1-1; D is ambiguous. CDR3 length: 14 residues. Looked up from germline, CDR1 is SQVTM and CDR2 is ANQGSEA. CDR3 DNA sequence: TGCAGTGGAGTCCCCCGGGGATCGAGCACTGAAGCTTTCTTT. Protein: CSGVPRGSSTEAFF.

This clone showed up just once. The J gene is TRBJ1-1, the V gene TRBV6-5; 8 positions match TRBD1. The CDR3 contains 15 residues. The V segment lost 2 bases and the J segment 1 base; nucleotides outside the gene matches: 3. CDR1 is MNHEY, CDR2 SVGAGI, per germline. The CDR3 here is CASSYGQGANTEAFF. As DNA, the CDR3 is TGTGCCAGCAGTTACGGACAGGGTGCGAACACTGAAGCTTTCTTT.

The chain uses TRBV7-6 and TRBJ2-3, with D hard to call. Germline values: CDR1 SGHVS, CDR2 FNYEAQ. The CDR3 runs to 14 residues. V was pared by 5 bases and J by 6 bases, with 15 bases between. CDR3 sequence: CASSRVPPVDTQYF. In DNA, the CDR3 is TGTGCCAGCAGCCGGGTCCCCCCCGTGGATACGCAGTATTTT. Full variable domain (remainder filled in from reference TRBV7-6 and TRBJ2-3): GAGVSQSPRYKVTKRGQDVALRCDPISGHVSLYWYRQALGQGPEFLTYFNYEAQQDKSGLPNDRFSAERPEGSISTLTIQRTEQRDSAMYRCASSRVPPVDTQYFGPGTRLTVL.

The rearrangement uses TRBV19 and TRBJ1-3; no firm D call. Per the germline V gene, CDR1 is LNHDA and CDR2 is SQIVND (reference sequence). V lost 7 bases and J 2 bases, leaving 12 bases between the germline ends. The CDR3 has 14 amino acids. The CDR3, as DNA: TGTGCCAGTACCCGAGAGGGTACTGGAAACACCATATATTTT. It yields the protein CASTREGTGNTIYF.

This clone was observed a single time. The rearrangement uses TRBV6-2 or TRBV6-3 and TRBJ2-1; the match to TRBD2 covers 14 bases. Germline loops: CDR1 MNHEY, CDR2 SVGEGT. This CDR3 is 19 amino acids long. J lost 1 base, V lost 5 bases, and 10 bases had no gene match. CDR3 region: CASSPLGTSGRGSYNEQFF. CDR3 nucleotides: TGTGCCAGCAGTCCACTTGGGACTAGCGGGAGAGGGTCCTACAATGAGCAGTTCTTC.

The chain has TRBV7-9 and TRBJ2-3, with D maybe TRBD1 (6 bases). The germline V gene has CDR1 SEHNR and CDR2 FQNEAQ (reference sequence). The CDR3 length is 16 residues. Trimming pared 2 bases from V and 4 bases from J, leaving 16 bases between. CDR3 in DNA: TGTGCCAGCAGCTTATGGGCTGGGGGCGAGTCAGATACGCAGTATTTT. This sequence encodes CASSLWAGGESDTQYF.

The rearrangement links TRBV14 to TRBJ2-2, with D perhaps TRBD1 (7 bases). This CDR3 spans 15 amino acids. V lost 3 bases and J lost 6, with 14 bases in between. CDR1 is SGHDN and CDR2 is FVKESK in the germline V gene. CDR3 sequence (DNA): TGTGCCAGCAGCCACCGCTCAGGGGGGTCCGGGGAGCTGTTTTTT. Translated, it gives CASSHRSGGSGELFF. Using reference TRBV14 and TRBJ2-2 for the parts outside the CDR3, the full variable domain is EAGVTQFPSHSVIEKGQTVTLRCDPISGHDNLYWYRRVMGKEIKFLLHFVKESKQDESGMPNNRFLAERTGGTYSTLKVQPAELEDSGVYFCASSHRSGGSGELFFGEGSRLTVL.

The rearrangement links TRBV2 to TRBJ1-5, with D possibly matching TRBD1 (5 bases). Trimming shortened V by 6 bases and J by 4 bases, and 13 bases separated the two germline ends. Germline V gene lookup returns CDR1 SNHLY and CDR2 FYNNEI. The CDR3 is 14 residues long. CDR3 loop: CASRGGTVNQPQHF. The CDR3 coding sequence is TGTGCCAGCAGGGGGGGGACGGTTAATCAGCCCCAGCATTTT.

The CDR3 region has the DNA TGTGCCAGCAGCGCACGTCCCTGGGCGAGCACAGATACGCAGTATTTT. It translates to CASSARPWASTDTQYF. The rearrangement joins TRBV9 to TRBJ2-3, with unresolved D. This CDR3 spans 16 amino acids. The V gene lost 3 bases and the J gene lost 0 bases, with 14 bases spanning the gap. Germline CDR1 is SGDLS and CDR2 is YYNGEE.